The rows below give T cell receptor beta chains drawn from one sample of a study of identical twins. TCRdb reprocessed the 5' RACE reads with MiXCR, giving one entry per CDR3 protein. Found here are over 550,000 distinct CDR3 sequences, around 7.4% of them singletons; the top ten hold 1.5% to 2%. In addition, the sample was reused for a study of yellow fever vaccine responses in identical twins.

Sequences were obtained from PBMCs. The source of these receptors is a woman under 30 in good health. Each CDR3 is given with its conserved first and last residue. Fields, in order: clone size, V gene, J gene, D gene, CDR3 protein, CDR3 DNA. The D gene is left open where the match is weak. Not all rows give a size; the values are once, few, many and, for expanded clones, a class.

abundance: many; v_gene: TRBV5-5; j_gene: TRBJ1-3; d_gene: .; CDR3aa: CASEDSLSSGNTIYF; CDR3nt: TGTGCCAGCGAGGACAGCCTAAGCTCTGGAAACACCATATATTTT
abundance: .; v_gene: TRBV29-1; j_gene: TRBJ1-2; d_gene: TRBD1; CDR3aa: CSVEKPRDRGDYGYTF; CDR3nt: TGCAGCGTTGAGAAACCCCGGGACAGGGGGGACTATGGCTACACCTTC
abundance: many; v_gene: TRBV29-1; j_gene: TRBJ1-2; d_gene: .; CDR3aa: CSVAPWAGSYGYTF; CDR3nt: TGCAGCGTTGCCCCCTGGGCAGGGTCCTATGGCTACACCTTC
abundance: .; v_gene: TRBV11-2; j_gene: TRBJ2-1; d_gene: .; CDR3aa: CASSLVADTLTSNYNEQFF; CDR3nt: TGTGCCAGCAGCTTAGTTGCAGATACACTTACCTCGAACTACAATGAGCAGTTCTTC
abundance: many; v_gene: TRBV20-1; j_gene: TRBJ2-3; d_gene: .; CDR3aa: CSARSRADTQYF; CDR3nt: TGCAGTGCTAGGTCGCGTGCAGATACGCAGTATTTT
abundance: .; v_gene: TRBV28; j_gene: TRBJ1-4; d_gene: .; CDR3aa: CASSLSDRIHEKLFF; CDR3nt: TGTGCCAGCAGTTTATCTGACAGGATTCATGAAAAACTGTTTTTT
abundance: few; v_gene: TRBV28; j_gene: TRBJ2-5; d_gene: TRBD2; CDR3aa: CASSALAGPYQETQYF; CDR3nt: TGTGCCAGCAGCGCGTTAGCGGGACCTTACCAAGAGACCCAGTACTTC
abundance: few; v_gene: TRBV5-1; j_gene: TRBJ2-1; d_gene: .; CDR3aa: CASSPGQNYNEQFF; CDR3nt: TGCGCCAGCAGCCCCGGACAAAACTACAATGAGCAGTTCTTC
abundance: many; v_gene: TRBV14; j_gene: TRBJ1-6; d_gene: .; CDR3aa: CASSQQHGNSPLHF; CDR3nt: TGTGCCAGCAGCCAACAACACGGGAATTCACCCCTCCACTTT
abundance: .; v_gene: TRBV20-1; j_gene: TRBJ2-1; d_gene: TRBD2; CDR3aa: CSARDRAGGNEQFF; CDR3nt: TGCAGTGCTAGAGACCGAGCGGGAGGAAATGAGCAGTTCTTC
abundance: many; v_gene: TRBV29-1; j_gene: TRBJ2-1; d_gene: .; CDR3aa: CSVEVEPYNEQFF; CDR3nt: TGCAGCGTTGAGGTTGAACCGTACAATGAGCAGTTCTTC
abundance: .; v_gene: TRBV5-1; j_gene: TRBJ2-6; d_gene: .; CDR3aa: CASSGDTGTGANVLTF; CDR3nt: TGCGCCAGCAGCGGAGACACAGGGACCGGGGCCAACGTCCTGACTTTC
abundance: many; v_gene: TRBV27; j_gene: TRBJ2-2; d_gene: .; CDR3aa: CASSLYGAGELFF; CDR3nt: TGTGCCAGCAGTTTATATGGCGCCGGGGAGCTGTTTTTT
abundance: few; v_gene: TRBV28; j_gene: TRBJ1-1; d_gene: .; CDR3aa: CASSFHSPPNTEAFF; CDR3nt: TGTGCCAGCAGTTTCCATAGTCCTCCTAACACTGAAGCTTTCTTT
abundance: .; v_gene: TRBV6-6; j_gene: TRBJ1-6; d_gene: .; CDR3aa: CASSYLMRQPFHF; CDR3nt: TGTGCCAGCAGTTACCTCATGAGACAGCCTTTCCACTTT
abundance: .; v_gene: TRBV7-2; j_gene: TRBJ2-2; d_gene: TRBD2; CDR3aa: CASSFSSGPPTGELFF; CDR3nt: TGTGCCAGCAGCTTCTCTAGCGGGCCCCCCACCGGGGAGCTGTTTTTT
abundance: .; v_gene: TRBV15; j_gene: TRBJ1-1; d_gene: TRBD1; CDR3aa: CATSESRGLNTEAFF; CDR3nt: TGTGCCACCAGTGAAAGTAGGGGGCTGAACACTGAAGCTTTCTTT
abundance: many; v_gene: TRBV12-3/TRBV12-4; j_gene: TRBJ2-1; d_gene: TRBD1; CDR3aa: CASTLQGYEQFF; CDR3nt: TGTGCCAGCACCCTACAGGGGTATGAGCAGTTCTTC
abundance: .; v_gene: TRBV18; j_gene: TRBJ2-7; d_gene: .; CDR3aa: CASSLPLRDEQYF; CDR3nt: TGTGCCAGCTCCCTTCCTTTGAGGGACGAGCAGTACTTC
abundance: many; v_gene: TRBV9; j_gene: TRBJ2-1; d_gene: .; CDR3aa: CASSVLDNPYNEQFF; CDR3nt: TGTGCCAGCAGCGTGCTGGACAACCCATACAATGAGCAGTTCTTC
abundance: .; v_gene: TRBV19; j_gene: TRBJ2-3; d_gene: .; CDR3aa: CASSRGGARADTQYF; CDR3nt: TGTGCCAGTAGTAGGGGGGGGGCCAGGGCGGATACGCAGTATTTT
abundance: .; v_gene: TRBV5-1; j_gene: TRBJ2-6; d_gene: .; CDR3aa: CASTTEGSAGANVLTF; CDR3nt: TGCGCCAGCACCACCGAGGGGTCTGCCGGGGCCAACGTCCTGACTTTC
abundance: many; v_gene: TRBV24-1; j_gene: TRBJ2-1; d_gene: TRBD2; CDR3aa: CATSDRTGTSGRAQDEQFF; CDR3nt: TGTGCCACCAGTGATCGGACCGGGACTAGCGGCAGGGCCCAGGATGAGCAGTTCTTC
abundance: many; v_gene: TRBV5-6; j_gene: TRBJ1-1; d_gene: .; CDR3aa: CASSLLAGEPNTEAFF; CDR3nt: TGTGCCAGCAGCTTGTTGGCAGGCGAACCGAACACTGAAGCTTTCTTT
abundance: many; v_gene: TRBV5-1; j_gene: TRBJ2-1; d_gene: TRBD2; CDR3aa: CASSRLAGEYNEQFF; CDR3nt: TGCGCCAGCAGTAGACTAGCGGGGGAATACAATGAGCAGTTCTTC
abundance: many; v_gene: TRBV7-9; j_gene: TRBJ1-2; d_gene: .; CDR3aa: CASSPRTDYGYTF; CDR3nt: TGTGCCAGCAGCCCACGAACGGACTATGGCTACACCTTC
abundance: .; v_gene: TRBV7-6; j_gene: TRBJ2-1; d_gene: .; CDR3aa: CASSPQTRRPNNEQFF; CDR3nt: TGTGCCAGCAGCCCTCAGACTAGGAGGCCCAACAATGAGCAGTTCTTC
abundance: few; v_gene: TRBV5-1; j_gene: TRBJ2-1; d_gene: .; CDR3aa: CASSPTGHSYNEQFF; CDR3nt: TGCGCCAGCAGCCCCACGGGACACTCATACAATGAGCAGTTCTTC
abundance: few; v_gene: TRBV10-3; j_gene: TRBJ2-3; d_gene: TRBD2; CDR3aa: CAISEEERLAASTDTQYF; CDR3nt: TGTGCCATCAGTGAGGAAGAGCGACTAGCGGCTAGCACAGATACGCAGTATTTT
abundance: .; v_gene: TRBV4-1; j_gene: TRBJ2-1; d_gene: .; CDR3aa: CASSQIGDRSGGEQFF; CDR3nt: TGCGCCAGCAGCCAAATAGGAGACAGGTCCGGGGGTGAGCAGTTCTTC
abundance: .; v_gene: TRBV12-3/TRBV12-4; j_gene: TRBJ1-1; d_gene: TRBD1; CDR3aa: CASSSKRRTGLNTEAFF; CDR3nt: TGTGCCAGCAGTTCCAAAAGGCGGACAGGCCTGAACACTGAAGCTTTCTTT
abundance: many; v_gene: TRBV5-5; j_gene: TRBJ2-1; d_gene: TRBD2; CDR3aa: CASSQTSGSYNEQFF; CDR3nt: TGTGCCAGCAGCCAAACAAGCGGGAGCTACAATGAGCAGTTCTTC
abundance: .; v_gene: TRBV7-2; j_gene: TRBJ1-1; d_gene: .; CDR3aa: CASSLSVGLNTEAFF; CDR3nt: TGTGCCAGCAGCTTATCGGTGGGGCTGAACACTGAAGCTTTCTTT
abundance: many; v_gene: TRBV14; j_gene: TRBJ2-1; d_gene: .; CDR3aa: CASSQDRDSVREYEQFF; CDR3nt: TGTGCCAGCAGCCAAGATAGGGACTCCGTCCGTGAATATGAGCAGTTCTTC
abundance: .; v_gene: TRBV28; j_gene: TRBJ2-5; d_gene: TRBD2; CDR3aa: CASSLWGSGQETQYF; CDR3nt: TGTGCCAGCAGTTTATGGGGTAGCGGGCAAGAGACCCAGTACTTC
abundance: .; v_gene: TRBV11-1; j_gene: TRBJ2-5; d_gene: TRBD1; CDR3aa: CASSSGSTGGNWIGQETQYF; CDR3nt: TGTGCCAGCAGCTCCGGGTCAACAGGGGGTAATTGGATCGGACAAGAGACCCAGTACTTC
abundance: many; v_gene: TRBV4-1; j_gene: TRBJ2-5; d_gene: TRBD2; CDR3aa: CASSPRLAGAQETQYF; CDR3nt: TGCGCCAGCAGCCCTCGACTAGCGGGGGCTCAAGAGACCCAGTACTTC
abundance: few; v_gene: TRBV18; j_gene: TRBJ2-6; d_gene: .; CDR3aa: CASSPREQISGANVLTF; CDR3nt: TGTGCCAGCTCACCACGGGAACAGATCTCTGGGGCCAACGTCCTGACTTTC
abundance: .; v_gene: TRBV6-1; j_gene: TRBJ2-1; d_gene: TRBD2; CDR3aa: CASSLDGLAPYNEQFF; CDR3nt: TGTGCCAGCAGTCTAGACGGACTAGCCCCCTACAATGAGCAGTTCTTC
abundance: many; v_gene: TRBV10-3; j_gene: TRBJ2-1; d_gene: TRBD2; CDR3aa: CAISDEGLAGGPSYNEQFF; CDR3nt: TGTGCCATCAGTGATGAGGGACTAGCGGGAGGGCCGTCCTACAATGAGCAGTTCTTC
abundance: few; v_gene: TRBV20-1; j_gene: TRBJ1-1; d_gene: TRBD1; CDR3aa: CSAREQGANTEAFF; CDR3nt: TGCAGTGCTAGAGAGCAGGGGGCGAACACTGAAGCTTTCTTT
abundance: .; v_gene: TRBV29-1; j_gene: TRBJ2-1; d_gene: .; CDR3aa: CSVDSLKGDNEQFF; CDR3nt: TGCAGCGTTGACAGCCTGAAAGGGGACAATGAGCAGTTCTTC
abundance: .; v_gene: TRBV5-1; j_gene: TRBJ1-1; d_gene: TRBD1; CDR3aa: CASSSTQGVNTEAFF; CDR3nt: TGCGCCAGCAGCTCAACGCAGGGGGTGAACACTGAAGCTTTCTTT